The 24 T cell receptor beta chains reported below all come from one sample, sequenced in a study of vaccination effects on CD4 cells after COVID-19. These receptors lack a known antigen. Measured with immunoSEQ multiplex PCR; TCRdb has only the in-frame clones, and not every one. There are about 72,000 clones in the sample; 81% occur only once, and around 1.3% lies in the top ten. Before sequencing, viral peptide pools were used by the ViraFEST assay to expand antigen-specific CD4+ T cells. Cultured cells yielded isolated CD4+ T cells after 10 days. Each participant was administered two doses of either the BNT162b2 or the mRNA-1273 vaccine. This specimen consisted of CD4+ T cells from PBMCs cultured with HCoV-229E spike peptides, obtained after COVID-19 vaccination. The origin of the receptors is a human donor who received a COVID-19 vaccine.

The chain has TRBV18 and TRBJ2-3; 10 bases map to TRBD1. The J segment lost 4 bases and the V segment lost 0 bases, leaving 7 bases of the junction unmatched. This CDR3 region has 17 residues. In germline, CDR1 is KGHSH, CDR2 LQKENI. The CDR3 DNA is TGTGCCAGCTCACCACCGGGTCGGGACAGGGGTGCAGATACGCAGTATTTT. Translation gives CASSPPGRDRGADTQYF.

This clone was counted a single time. V and J are TRBV9 and TRBJ2-2, with D perhaps matching TRBD1 (5 bases). CDR3 length: 15 amino acids. V shed 0 bases and J shed 6 bases, with 12 bases lying between them. Germline assignment: CDR1 SGDLS and CDR2 YYNGEE. The CDR3 DNA reads as TGTGCCAGCAGCGTAGCCGTTACAGGACCCGGGGAGCTGTTTTTT. Its translation is CASSVAVTGPGELFF. The whole variable domain, remainder taken from reference TRBV9 and TRBJ2-2, is DSGVTQTPKHLITATGQRVTLRCSPRSGDLSVYWYQQSLDQGLQFLIQYYNGEERAKGNILERFSAQQFPDLHSELNLSSLELGDSALYFCASSVAVTGPGELFFGEGSRLTVL.

V and J are TRBV4-1 and TRBJ1-2; perhaps TRBD1 as D (5 bases). Looked up from germline, CDR1 is MGHRA and CDR2 is YSYEKL. Trimming cost V 0 bases and J 8 bases, with 10 bases left between them. This CDR3 is 13 amino acids long. The CDR3 coding sequence is TGCGCCAGCAGCCAAGATTGGGGGGGAGGCTACACCTTC. Its translation: CASSQDWGGGYTF.

The rearrangement uses TRBV6-5 and TRBJ1-4; weak D call: TRBD1 (6 bases). The CDR3 has 15 amino acids. V dropped 2 bases and J dropped 6 bases, with 13 bases sitting between them. Germline V CDR1 and CDR2: MNHEY, SVGAGI. The CDR3 DNA reads as TGTGCCAGCAGTTACGGGGGGGCACAGGATGAAAAACTGTTTTTT. This translates into CASSYGGAQDEKLFF.

This clone was detected only once. The CDR3 sequence is CASSPAGTVPYGYTF. The CDR3 nucleotides read TGTGCCAGCAGCCCAGCCGGGACAGTCCCCTATGGCTACACCTTC. The chain carries TRBV6-6 and TRBJ1-2; TRBD1 aligns across 7 bases. J gave up 4 bases and V 6 bases, and 11 bases lay outside the gene matches. Germline V gives CDR1 MNHNY, CDR2 SVGAGI (reference sequence). CDR3 length equals 15 residues.

This rearrangement joins TRBV4-1 to TRBJ2-7, with 7 bases that match TRBD1. J lost 3 bases, V lost 0 bases, and 2 bases had no gene match. The germline gives CDR1 MGHRA, CDR2 YSYEKL. The CDR3 has 14 amino acids. The DNA of the CDR3 is TGCGCCAGCAGCCAAGAGGCAGGGGGCTACGAGCAGTACGTC. Translation gives CASSQEAGGYEQYV.

This clone turned up a few times. The chain carries TRBV19 and TRBJ1-1, with no clear D. The CDR3 contains 13 residues. Trimming cost V 8 bases and J 0 bases, with 10 bases left between them. CDR1 and CDR2 (germline): LNHDA, SQIVND (reference sequence). The CDR3 loop is CASRTQLNTEAFF. CDR3 DNA: TGTGCCAGTCGGACGCAACTGAACACTGAAGCTTTCTTT.

The gene calls are TRBV2 and TRBJ2-2, with a possible D match to TRBD1 (6 bases). Trimming shortened V by 5 bases and J by 7 bases, and 23 bases separated the two germline ends. The CDR3 length is 17 residues. Germline CDR1 and CDR2: SNHLY and FYNNEI. The CDR3 sequence is CASSSDRPENMGGELFF. CDR3 bases: TGTGCCAGCAGTTCCGACAGGCCGGAAAACATGGGCGGGGAGCTGTTTTTT.

The chain links TRBV10-2 to TRBJ2-1; 7 bases agree with TRBD1. The CDR3 length is 16 residues. V trimming: 7 bases; J trimming: 2 bases; junction bases outside the gene matches: 11. Per the germline V gene, CDR1 is WSHSY and CDR2 is SAAADI. CDR3 amino acids: CASMTRGLITYNEQFF. The CDR3 nucleotides read TGCGCCAGCATGACAAGGGGGCTAATTACCTACAATGAGCAGTTCTTC.

J is TRBJ1-6 and V is TRBV14; no definite D call. The CDR3 length is 15 residues. From germline, CDR1 is SGHDN and CDR2 FVKESK. V shed 0 bases and J shed 7 bases, with 10 bases lying between them. CDR3 protein: CASSQDRAENSPLHF. For the CDR3, the DNA is TGTGCCAGCAGCCAAGATAGGGCAGAAAATTCACCCCTCCACTTT.

The chain has TRBV30 and TRBJ1-6, with 7 bases that match TRBD1. V lost 5 bases to trimming and J lost 9 bases; unmatched junction nucleotides: 4. CDR1 is GTSNPN and CDR2 is SVGIG in the germline V gene (reference sequence). The CDR3 covers 12 residues. CDR3 coding DNA: TGTGCCTGGGGGACAGTCAGTTCACCCCTCCACTTT. As protein: CAWGTVSSPLHF.

The J gene is TRBJ1-2, the V gene TRBV25-1; D is possibly TRBD1 (6 bases). V lost 1 base to trimming and J lost 8 bases, with 14 bases between them. The CDR3 contains 14 residues. In germline, CDR1 is MGHDK, CDR2 SYGVNS. CDR3 DNA: TGTGCCAGCAGTGAATTATGGGGGGCTGAAGGCTACACCTTC. It specifies CASSELWGAEGYTF.

This clone is a singleton in its sample. The chain joins TRBV18 to TRBJ1-1; no definite D call. The V gene lost 3 bases and the J gene lost 1 base, with 9 bases spanning the gap. The CDR3 totals 14 residues. CDR1 and CDR2 (germline): KGHSH, LQKENI. CDR3 loop: CASSPLPRNTEAFF. DNA for the CDR3: TGTGCCAGCTCACCCCTGCCCAGGAACACTGAAGCTTTCTTT.

The rearrangement uses TRBV18 and TRBJ1-5; unclear D gene. The CDR3 runs to 13 residues. Germline lookup yields CDR1 KGHSH and CDR2 LQKENI. V shed 6 bases and J shed 2 bases, with 8 bases lying between them. Here the CDR3 DNA reads TGTGCCAGCTCGAGCGTCGGCAATCAGCCCCAGCATTTT. Protein product: CASSSVGNQPQHF.

The chain links TRBV14 to TRBJ1-4; 9 positions agree with TRBD1. Germline V CDR1 and CDR2: SGHDN, FVKESK. With V trimmed by 1 base and J by 7 bases, 7 bases remained unmatched. The CDR3 contains 16 residues. CDR3 residues: CASSQVGDRAFEKLFF. The CDR3 DNA reads as TGTGCCAGCAGCCAAGTAGGGGACAGGGCTTTTGAAAAACTGTTTTTT.

The chain is built from TRBV5-6 and TRBJ1-3; 9 nucleotides match TRBD1. J gave up 8 bases and V 2 bases, and 8 bases lay outside the gene matches. CDR1 is SGHDT, CDR2 YYEEEE, per germline. The CDR3 loop spans 15 amino acids. DNA of the CDR3: TGTGCCAGCAGCTTATCGGGACAGGGAGGATACACCATATATTTT. Protein sequence: CASSLSGQGGYTIYF. The complete variable domain, with remaining parts taken from reference TRBV5-6 and TRBJ1-3, reads DAGVTQSPTHLIKTRGQQVTLRCSPKSGHDTVSWYQQALGQGPQFIFQYYEEEERQRGNFPDRFSGHQFPNYSSELNVNALLLGDSALYLCASSLSGQGGYTIYFGEGSWLTVV.

The V call is TRBV28, the J call TRBJ1-1, with TRBD1 as a possible D gene (6 bases). Trimming cost V 6 bases and J 3 bases, with 14 bases left between them. CDR3 size: 14 residues. CDR1 and CDR2 (germline): MDHEN, SYDVKM. DNA for the CDR3: TGTGCCAGCAGATTACAGGGTGCCCACACTGAAGCTTTCTTT. Translating gives CASRLQGAHTEAFF.

The rearrangement links TRBV4-1 to TRBJ1-5; D might be TRBD1 (6 bases). The V end was cut by 1 base, the J end by 3 bases, with 16 bases between. This CDR3 has 17 amino acids. Germline lookup yields CDR1 MGHRA and CDR2 YSYEKL. The CDR3 nucleotides are TGCGCCAGCAGCCAAGGTTTACAGGGTACGAACAATCAGCCCCAGCATTTT. This sequence encodes CASSQGLQGTNNQPQHF.

The V and J genes are TRBV4-3 and TRBJ2-3; 10 nucleotides align to TRBD2. J was trimmed by 2 bases and V by 3 bases; bases with no gene match: 2. The germline gives CDR1 LGHNA, CDR2 YSLEER. CDR3 length equals 15 residues. CDR3 sequence reads: CASSQGLANTDTQYF. The DNA for the CDR3 is TGCGCCAGCAGCCAGGGACTAGCGAACACAGATACGCAGTATTTT.

The chain carries TRBV5-5 and TRBJ2-1, with 8 bases lining up with TRBD1. The J segment lost 9 bases and the V segment lost 4 bases, leaving 9 bases of the junction unmatched. The CDR3 is made up of 14 amino acids. The germline V gene encodes CDR1 SGHKS and CDR2 YYEKEE (reference sequence). CDR3 DNA sequence: TGTGCCAGCAGCCCCCGGGACAGGTTGACTGAGCAGTTCTTC. The encoded protein is CASSPRDRLTEQFF.

The chain carries TRBV7-8 and TRBJ1-5, with 9 bases lining up with TRBD1. With V trimmed by 0 bases and J by 5 bases, 5 bases remained unmatched. The CDR3 spans 16 residues. CDR1 SGHVS and CDR2 FQNEAQ come from the germline V gene. CDR3 coding DNA: TGTGCCAGCAGCTTAGCCCCGACAGGGGGGGATCAGCCCCAGCATTTT. Protein product: CASSLAPTGGDQPQHF.

The chain couples TRBV19 to TRBJ2-5; 10 bases are shared with TRBD2. Looked up from germline, CDR1 is LNHDA and CDR2 is SQIVND (reference sequence). This CDR3 is built from 16 residues. V was clipped by 8 bases and J by 4 bases; unmatched bases: 13. CDR3 amino acids: CASRDRASGGSETQYF. The CDR3 DNA reads as TGTGCCAGTCGGGACCGGGCTAGCGGGGGATCAGAGACCCAGTACTTC.

This chain connects TRBV20-1 to TRBJ2-3, with D tentatively TRBD2 (6 bases). V gave up 3 bases and J gave up 2 bases, with 18 bases separating them. Germline CDR1 and CDR2: DFQATT and SNEGSKA (reference sequence). This CDR3 spans 16 amino acids. CDR3 DNA: TGCAGTGCTAGTGAACCACATAGCGGTTTCACAGATACGCAGTATTTT. It is translated as CSASEPHSGFTDTQYF.

This chain joins TRBV6-7 and TRBJ2-1, with 9 bases that match TRBD2. TRBV6-7 is treated as an ORF (open reading frame) with a function not yet certain. CDR3 length equals 17 residues. V trimming: 2 bases; J trimming: 4 bases; junction bases outside the gene matches: 9. CDR3 amino acids: CASSYPKAGGEYNEQFF. The DNA of the CDR3 is TGTGCCAGCAGTTACCCCAAAGCGGGGGGCGAGTACAATGAGCAGTTCTTC.